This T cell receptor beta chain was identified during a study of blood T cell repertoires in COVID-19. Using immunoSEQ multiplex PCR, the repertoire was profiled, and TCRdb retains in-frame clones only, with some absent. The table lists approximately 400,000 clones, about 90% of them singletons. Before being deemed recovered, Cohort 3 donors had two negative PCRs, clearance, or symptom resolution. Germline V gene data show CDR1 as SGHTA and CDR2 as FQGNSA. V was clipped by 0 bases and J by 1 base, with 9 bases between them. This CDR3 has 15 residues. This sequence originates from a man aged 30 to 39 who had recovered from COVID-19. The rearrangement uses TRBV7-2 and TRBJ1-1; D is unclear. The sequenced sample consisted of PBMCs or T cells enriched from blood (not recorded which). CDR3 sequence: CASSLAPGGNTEAFF. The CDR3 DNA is TGTGCCAGCAGCTTAGCCCCCGGTGGGAACACTGAAGCTTTCTTT.